This T cell receptor beta chain comes out of a study of CD8+ T cells in alopecia areata. Extracted RNA was reverse transcribed, and the resulting cDNA served as sequencing template. TCRdb keeps only in-frame clones here, not all; method: immunoSEQ multiplex PCR. This sample has 100,000 to 150,000 clones, with approximately 58% found just once. From alopecia areata patients, lesional scalp punch biopsies and peripheral blood were collected. Sorted out of PBMCs were CD4+ T cells and CD8+ T cells. Worth noting for this clone: Antigen specificity is unknown.

J gave up 1 base and V 1 base, and 3 bases lay outside the gene matches. Germline lookup yields CDR1 LNHDA and CDR2 SQIVND (reference sequence). The CDR3 runs 17 residues. The study's findings and limits: Sharing of TCRs across patients appeared less clear than in mice, possibly for HLA-related reasons. Scalp sample data also include resident alphabeta T cells from normal skin.

This clonotype was obtained from a human donor with alopecia areata. J is TRBJ2-6 and V is TRBV19, with 8 bases aligning to TRBD1. The sequenced sample was CD4+ T cells sorted from blood, obtained at week 0. Written as DNA, the CDR3 is TGTGCCAGTAGTATAGCTGGGACAGGTTCTGGGGCCAACGTCCTGACTTTC. It is translated as CASSIAGTGSGANVLTF. Full variable domain (outside the CDR3, taken from reference TRBV19 and TRBJ2-6): DGGITQSPKYLFRKEGQNVTLSCEQNLNHDAMYWYRQDPGQGLRLIYYSQIVNDFQKGDIAEGYSVSREKKESFPLTVTSAQKNPTAFYLCASSIAGTGSGANVLTFGAGSRLTVL.